What follows describes a single T cell receptor (beta chain). This specimen comes from a study of molecular identifiers for immune sequencing clone quantification. Naive CD8 T cells were picked out by sorting for CD8+CD4-CCR7+CD45RA+. TCRdb analysed the PCR reads with MiXCR anew, one entry per CDR3 protein. This sample has tens of thousands of distinct CDR3 sequences, with around a fifth found just once. This receptor was identified in a human donor in good health. Some libraries in this study had Jurkat cell RNA spiked in. The material sequenced was naive CD8+ T cells from blood, with Jurkat cell RNA spiked in. Subset meaning: FACS-sorted CD8+CD4-CCR7+CD45RA+ naive T cells.

The CDR3 reads CSARETSGPYEQYF. For the CDR3, the DNA is TGCAGTGCTAGAGAAACTAGCGGCCCCTACGAGCAGTACTTC. The rearrangement uses TRBV20-1 and TRBJ2-7; TRBD2 aligns across 8 bases. With V trimmed by 0 bases and J by 2 bases, 3 bases remained unmatched. CDR3 length: 14 residues. CDR1 is DFQATT, CDR2 SNEGSKA, per germline (reference sequence).